In this sample, the clone carrying this TCR beta chain turned up many times. Its target is not known. Conversion of TCR transcripts into cDNA relied on 5'RACE template switching, which added a universal primer site and UMIs. TCRdb recomputed calls from the 5' RACE reads with MiXCR, one row per CDR3 protein. This sample yields 350,000 to 550,000 distinct CDR3 sequences, of which 15% to 20% are seen a single time; roughly a sixth belongs to the top ten. These data originate in a study of T cells after yellow fever vaccination. Background on the study: SMART-Seq v4 Ultra Low Input prepared the low-cell-number fractions. The study, taken as a whole, reports: Primary-vaccination clones mostly resurfaced post-booster (96% CD4, roughly 87% CD8). It was a weaker secondary response, yet one that peaked faster, at day 5 versus 15.

The CDR3 sequence is 16 residues long. Germline CDR1 SGHRS, CDR2 YFSETQ. The ends were cut back, 4 bases at V and 5 bases at J, with 19 bases in the middle. V usage is TRBV5-1 and J usage is TRBJ2-1; D perhaps matches TRBD1 (6 bases). This sequence originates from a man in his late teens or twenties who received the YFV17D yellow fever vaccine. The sequences come from PBMCs, collected before the yellow fever booster vaccination. CDR3 sequence (DNA): TGCGCCAGCAGCCCTCTCCCGGGACCAGGGGACAATGAGCAGTTCTTC. Its protein is CASSPLPGPGDNEQFF.